This TCR beta chain was captured in a study of shared clonotypes between healthy human individuals. Sequenced by immunoSEQ multiplex PCR; TCRdb stores in-frame clones only, minus some. The sample holds 450,000 to 700,000 clones; over 95% are singletons and the top ten take about 0.11%. This CDR3 has 18 amino acids. The naive CD8 subset, CD45RO-negative cells positively selected for CCR7, excluded terminally differentiated effector memory CD45RA+ cells. The sequence came from a woman aged 25 to 45 in good health. The chain carries TRBV21-1 and TRBJ2-3. TRBV21-1 is described as a pseudogene. Sequenced sample: naive CD8+ T cells sorted from blood. CDR3 region: CASSAEVGRATGTDTQYF. In DNA form, the CDR3 reads TGTGCCAGCAGCGCCGAAGTGGGGCGGGCCACGGGAACAGATACGCAGTATTTT.